One sample yielded the 32 T cell receptor beta chains listed below, sequenced in a study of early T cells in non-severe SARS-CoV-2 infection (dated by TCRdb to the early 2020s). The library was prepared using 5' RACE. The sequencing machine was a NextSeq 500. TCRdb took the public reads, trimmed them with fastp at Q25, ran MiXCR for clone calling and kept in-frame beta chains. Each CDR3 protein gets just one entry, which takes the most common genes and DNA from the rows behind it. This sample comprises around 68,000 distinct CDR3 sequences, about 12% of them detected only once. The ten largest clones represent under 1.5% of the sample. Sequences were derived from whole blood, sampled at baseline. The source is an adult who was a healthcare worker with PCR-confirmed SARS-CoV-2 infection or an uninfected control (not recorded which).

CDR3 nucleotide sequence: TGTGCCAGCAGCAAAAACAGGGGGCAATATTCACCCCTCCACTTT. This encodes CASSKNRGQYSPLHF. The chain is built from TRBV7-2 and TRBJ1-6, with 9 bases matching TRBD1. V dropped 5 bases and J dropped 8; count of bases not matched to a gene: 7. The CDR3 has 15 amino acids. Germline V gene sequence: CDR1 SGHTA, CDR2 FQGNSA.

Details on this clonotype: One end of the junction is discordant with germline, which a read error may explain. The rearrangement joins TRBV12-3 or TRBV12-4 to TRBJ1-5; tentatively, D is TRBD1 (5 bases). This CDR3 is 15 amino acids long. CDR3: CASCLGGYSNQPQHF. The CDR3, as DNA: TGTGCCAGCTGTTTGGGGGGTTATAGCAATCAGCCCCAGCATTTT.

The chain links TRBV27 to TRBJ1-5; D may be TRBD1 (5 bases). The V gene's germline CDR1 is MNHEY and CDR2 SMNVEV (reference sequence). Deletions cut 5 bases from V and 3 bases from J, with 14 bases between. The CDR3 sequence is 15 residues long. Written as DNA, the CDR3 is TGTGCCAGCAGTCCTGACAGCTTCCTCAATCAGCCCCAGCATTTT. Protein product: CASSPDSFLNQPQHF.

The V gene is TRBV2, the J gene TRBJ1-1; the D gene is possibly TRBD1 (5 bases). This CDR3 has 13 residues. Trimming cost V 6 bases and J 0 bases, with 8 bases left between them. In germline, CDR1 is SNHLY, CDR2 FYNNEI. The CDR3 DNA is TGTGCCAGCAGCGGGACGCTGAACACTGAAGCTTTCTTT. Translated: CASSGTLNTEAFF.

This clonotype has only a few counts. The genes are TRBV6-6 and TRBJ1-1; tentatively, D is TRBD1 (5 bases). CDR3 length: 13 residues. The germline V gene has CDR1 MNHNY and CDR2 SVGAGI (reference sequence). The V end was cut by 6 bases, the J end by 1 base, with 9 bases between. The CDR3 region is CASSEGQNTEAFF. CDR3 coding DNA: TGTGCCAGCAGCGAAGGACAGAACACTGAAGCTTTCTTT.

This clonotype was observed at least ten times. The rearrangement links TRBV28 to TRBJ1-1, with D possibly matching TRBD1 (5 bases). Looked up from germline, CDR1 is MDHEN and CDR2 is SYDVKM. The length of the CDR3 is 13 residues. Trimming cost V 6 bases and J 5 bases, with 13 bases left between them. This CDR3 is CASSFAGSTEAFF. In DNA form, the CDR3 reads TGTGCCAGCAGCTTTGCAGGGAGTACTGAAGCTTTCTTT.

V and J are TRBV19 and TRBJ2-7; 7 bases agree with TRBD1. Germline CDR1 and CDR2: LNHDA and SQIVND (reference sequence). This CDR3 has 12 residues. With 4 bases clipped from V and 6 bases from J, the junction kept 3 bases outside the gene matches. The CDR3 sequence is CASSKGATEQYF. For the CDR3, the DNA is TGTGCCAGTAGTAAGGGGGCTACCGAGCAGTACTTC. Using reference TRBV19 and TRBJ2-7 for the parts outside the CDR3, the full variable domain is DGGITQSPKYLFRKEGQNVTLSCEQNLNHDAMYWYRQDPGQGLRLIYYSQIVNDFQKGDIAEGYSVSREKKESFPLTVTSAQKNPTAFYLCASSKGATEQYFGPGTRLTVT.

This chain connects TRBV7-6 to TRBJ1-1; D gene ambiguous. The length of the CDR3 is 15 residues. In germline, CDR1 is SGHVS, CDR2 FNYEAQ. Trimming removed 3 bases from V and 5 bases from J, with 16 bases in between. DNA of the CDR3: TGTGCCAGCAGCTTTCAGGCAGGCTGGGAAACTGAAGCTTTCTTT. Protein: CASSFQAGWETEAFF.

In its sample, this clonotype was seen many times. The chain uses TRBV11-2 and TRBJ2-5; D might be TRBD2 (6 bases). From germline, CDR1 is SGHAT and CDR2 FQNNGV. This CDR3 is 14 amino acids long. V was shortened by 5 bases and J by 4 bases, with 14 bases between the two germline ends. The CDR3 DNA follows: TGTGCCAGCAGCCCCCAGGCCGGGGGAGAGACCCAGTACTTC. This codes for CASSPQAGGETQYF.

This chain joins TRBV7-9 and TRBJ2-5, with no clear D. The CDR3 has 14 residues. In germline, CDR1 is SEHNR, CDR2 FQNEAQ (reference sequence). V lost 4 bases, J lost 5 bases, and 14 bases lay in between. The DNA of the CDR3 is TGTGCCAGCAGCTCCGGGCCGGGTGCGGAGACCCAGTACTTC. This codes for CASSSGPGAETQYF.

This clonotype came up many times. The rearrangement links TRBV18 to TRBJ2-1; 8 bases fit TRBD1. Unmatched junction bases numbered 10, after V lost 0 bases and J lost 9 bases. The CDR3 loop spans 16 amino acids. Germline V CDR1 and CDR2: KGHSH, LQKENI. CDR3 region: CASSPPGQGAFGEQFF. CDR3 nucleotides: TGTGCCAGCTCACCACCGGGGCAGGGGGCCTTTGGTGAGCAGTTCTTC.

The chain uses TRBV6-6 and TRBJ2-1; D may be TRBD2 (6 bases). In germline, CDR1 is MNHNY, CDR2 SVGAGI (reference sequence). V lost 5 bases and J lost 5, with 19 bases in between. The CDR3 covers 16 residues. This chain's CDR3 is CASSALTGVENNEQFF. DNA of the CDR3: TGTGCCAGCAGTGCCTTGACGGGAGTAGAGAACAATGAGCAGTTCTTC.

The sample holds a few counts of this clonotype. This chain connects TRBV5-1 to TRBJ2-3; 12 bases match TRBD2. The V gene's germline CDR1 is SGHRS and CDR2 YFSETQ. The V and J ends lost 4 bases and 6 bases, in that order; junction bases with no gene match: 6. This CDR3 region has 15 residues. The CDR3 is CASSLGLAGIDTQYF. CDR3 coding DNA: TGCGCCAGCAGCCTCGGACTAGCGGGGATTGATACGCAGTATTTT.

The V gene is TRBV10-3, the J gene TRBJ1-3, with 7 bases identical to TRBD1. There are 15 residues in the CDR3. Germline CDR1 ENHRY, CDR2 SYGVKD. Losses at the gene ends were 0 bases for V and 4 bases for J; bases not matched to a gene: 3. The CDR3 region has the DNA TGTGCCATCAGTGAGTCCCGGGACAGAGGAAACACCATATATTTT. Its protein product is CAISESRDRGNTIYF.

The V gene is TRBV20-1, the J gene TRBJ2-2; 8 nucleotides match TRBD1. V lost 6 bases, J lost 6 bases, and 9 bases stayed unmatched. The CDR3 runs 14 residues. The germline V gene encodes CDR1 DFQATT and CDR2 SNEGSKA (reference sequence). CDR3 DNA: TGCAGTGCGAGAACAGGGGGTGATTCCGGGGAGCTGTTTTTT. This gives the protein CSARTGGDSGELFF.

V is TRBV7-9 and J is TRBJ1-6; TRBD1 might be the D (5 bases). V shed 5 bases and J shed 3 bases, with 17 bases lying between them. CDR3 length: 17 residues. Germline V gene data show CDR1 as SEHNR and CDR2 as FQNEAQ (reference sequence). CDR3 sequence: CASSLIGARGYNSPLHF. In nucleotides, the CDR3 is TGTGCCAGCAGCCTAATCGGGGCTAGGGGCTATAATTCACCCCTCCACTTT.

Ten or more counts support this clonotype. The V and J genes are TRBV10-1 and TRBJ2-2, with D uncertain. This CDR3 has 14 residues. Germline loops: CDR1 WNHNN, CDR2 SYGVQD (reference sequence). With 8 bases removed from V and 4 bases from J, the gap between germline ends came to 14 bases. Written as DNA, the CDR3 is TGCGCCAGCCGATCAGCTCCAAGCACCGGGGAGCTGTTTTTT. It translates to CASRSAPSTGELFF.

The chain uses TRBV30 and TRBJ2-7; D is ambiguous. The CDR3 extends over 15 amino acids. Trimming removed 0 bases at V and 7 bases at J, with 19 bases between. Germline V gene data show CDR1 as GTSNPN and CDR2 as SVGIG (reference sequence). CDR3 region: CAWSVRVVGPIEQYF. DNA for the CDR3: TGTGCCTGGAGTGTACGGGTGGTGGGCCCTATTGAGCAGTACTTC.

The chain joins TRBV18 to TRBJ1-6, with 8 positions matching TRBD1. This CDR3 has 15 residues. Germline V lookup: CDR1 KGHSH, CDR2 LQKENI. The ends lost 3 bases at V and 10 bases at J; junction bases unmatched: 8. In DNA, the CDR3 is TGTGCCAGCTCACCGACACAGGGACAGGACTCACCCCTCCACTTT. Protein sequence: CASSPTQGQDSPLHF.

The chain is built from TRBV5-1 and TRBJ2-5; D remains unclear. The CDR3 contains 15 residues. The V and J ends lost 0 bases and 5 bases respectively, with 14 bases between them. Looked up from germline, CDR1 is SGHRS and CDR2 is YFSETQ. The CDR3 region is CASSLEGSSWETQYF. Written as DNA, the CDR3 is TGCGCCAGCAGCTTGGAAGGTAGTTCCTGGGAGACCCAGTACTTC. The full variable domain, completed using reference TRBV5-1 and TRBJ2-5, is KAGVTQTPRYLIKTRGQQVTLSCSPISGHRSVSWYQQTPGQGLQFLFEYFSETQRNKGNFPGRFSGRQFSNSRSEMNVSTLELGDSALYLCASSLEGSSWETQYFGPGTRLLVL.

V is TRBV29-1 and J is TRBJ1-1, with D tentatively TRBD1 (5 bases). Germline CDR1 SQVTM, CDR2 ANQGSEA. V was clipped by 6 bases and J by 1 base, with 9 bases between them. The CDR3 runs 12 residues. CDR3: CSVGDWNTEAFF. The CDR3 DNA reads TGCAGCGTGGGGGATTGGAACACTGAAGCTTTCTTT.

This clonotype was counted between two and nine times. The chain employs TRBV6-2 or TRBV6-3 and TRBJ2-7, with D tentatively TRBD2 (5 bases). The CDR3 has 14 residues. Trimming took off 7 bases at V and 0 bases at J, with 13 bases between the two ends. Looked up from germline, CDR1 is MNHEY and CDR2 is SVGEGT. CDR3 protein: CASKRAGPSYEQYF. Written as DNA, the CDR3 is TGTGCCAGCAAGAGGGCGGGCCCCTCCTACGAGCAGTACTTC.

This clonotype has at least ten counts. The chain combines TRBV5-6 with TRBJ1-6; D may be TRBD1 (5 bases). The V gene lost 4 bases and the J gene lost 14 bases, with 13 bases spanning the gap. The CDR3 has 12 amino acids. In germline, CDR1 is SGHDT, CDR2 YYEEEE. CDR3 sequence: CASSAPTETLHF. The CDR3 DNA sequence: TGTGCCAGCAGCGCCCCGACAGAGACCCTCCACTTT.

The rearrangement links TRBV5-6 to TRBJ1-4; no clear D. V was clipped by 4 bases and J by 1 base, with 11 bases between them. The CDR3 runs to 15 residues. Per the germline V gene, CDR1 is SGHDT and CDR2 is YYEEEE. DNA for the CDR3: TGTGCCAGCAGCCTAACTCTTGGAACTAATGAAAAACTGTTTTTT. Translated, it gives CASSLTLGTNEKLFF.

This clonotype was recorded many times. V gene TRBV28 combines with J gene TRBJ2-7; no clear D gene. The CDR3 sequence is 12 residues long. V lost 2 bases and J lost 2, with 4 bases in between. CDR1 is MDHEN and CDR2 is SYDVKM in the germline V gene. CDR3 DNA: TGTGCCAGCAGTTTAACCACCTACGAGCAGTACTTC. Its protein product is CASSLTTYEQYF.

The V call is TRBV29-1, the J call TRBJ2-5; D is ambiguous. The CDR3 totals 12 residues. With 1 base removed from V and 5 bases from J, the gap between germline ends came to 8 bases. Germline CDR1 reads SQVTM; CDR2 reads ANQGSEA. CDR3 DNA sequence: TGCAGCGTTGAAGTGGTAACTGAGACCCAGTACTTC. This sequence encodes CSVEVVTETQYF.

This clonotype was seen at least ten times. The chain uses TRBV20-1 and TRBJ2-1; D possibly corresponds to TRBD2 (5 bases). V lost 0 bases and J lost 3, with 6 bases in between. Germline V gene data show CDR1 as DFQATT and CDR2 as SNEGSKA (reference sequence). The CDR3 has 13 amino acids. The CDR3 coding sequence is TGCAGTGCTAGAGACACTAGCTACAATGAGCAGTTCTTC. Translated, it gives CSARDTSYNEQFF.

This clonotype was observed at least ten times. V usage is TRBV20-1 and J usage is TRBJ2-7; no firm D call. CDR1 and CDR2 (germline): DFQATT, SNEGSKA (reference sequence). With 0 bases removed from V and 1 base from J, the gap between germline ends came to 13 bases. The CDR3 consists of 15 residues. The CDR3 sequence: CSARDQYFQSYEQYF. In nucleotides, the CDR3 is TGCAGTGCTAGAGATCAGTACTTCCAATCCTACGAGCAGTACTTC.

The chain uses TRBV7-9 and TRBJ1-1; D perhaps matches TRBD1 (5 bases). Trimming removed 7 bases from V and 1 base from J, with 10 bases in between. Germline assignment: CDR1 SEHNR and CDR2 FQNEAQ (reference sequence). This CDR3 spans 13 amino acids. CDR3 sequence: CASTQQENTEAFF. The CDR3 DNA reads TGTGCCAGCACTCAACAGGAGAACACTGAAGCTTTCTTT.

The CDR3 coding sequence is TGTGCCAGCAGCTTAGGGGACAGGGCCTACAATGAGCAGTTCTTC. It specifies CASSLGDRAYNEQFF. The chain carries TRBV7-6 and TRBJ2-1; 9 bases agree with TRBD1. The ends lost 1 base at V and 2 bases at J; junction bases unmatched: 0. Germline loops: CDR1 SGHVS, CDR2 FNYEAQ. The CDR3 length is 15 residues. Using reference TRBV7-6 and TRBJ2-1 for the parts outside the CDR3, the full variable domain is GAGVSQSPRYKVTKRGQDVALRCDPISGHVSLYWYRQALGQGPEFLTYFNYEAQQDKSGLPNDRFSAERPEGSISTLTIQRTEQRDSAMYRCASSLGDRAYNEQFFGPGTRLTVL.

In its sample, this clonotype was seen a few times. The gene calls are TRBV7-2 and TRBJ1-1; a possible D gene is TRBD1 (6 bases). The CDR3 contains 14 residues. With 2 bases removed from V and 6 bases from J, the gap between germline ends came to 13 bases. CDR1 and CDR2 from the germline V gene are SGHTA and FQGNSA. CDR3: CASSLWGTNPEAFF. As DNA, the CDR3 is TGTGCCAGCAGCTTATGGGGGACAAACCCTGAAGCTTTCTTT.

The V and J genes are TRBV7-2 and TRBJ2-2, with 7 bases that match TRBD1. Germline V CDR1 and CDR2: SGHTA, FQGNSA. The J segment lost 0 bases and the V segment lost 5 bases, leaving 3 bases of the junction unmatched. This CDR3 is built from 15 residues. The CDR3 region is CASSDRVANTGELFF. CDR3 DNA sequence: TGTGCCAGCAGCGACAGGGTGGCGAACACCGGGGAGCTGTTTTTT.